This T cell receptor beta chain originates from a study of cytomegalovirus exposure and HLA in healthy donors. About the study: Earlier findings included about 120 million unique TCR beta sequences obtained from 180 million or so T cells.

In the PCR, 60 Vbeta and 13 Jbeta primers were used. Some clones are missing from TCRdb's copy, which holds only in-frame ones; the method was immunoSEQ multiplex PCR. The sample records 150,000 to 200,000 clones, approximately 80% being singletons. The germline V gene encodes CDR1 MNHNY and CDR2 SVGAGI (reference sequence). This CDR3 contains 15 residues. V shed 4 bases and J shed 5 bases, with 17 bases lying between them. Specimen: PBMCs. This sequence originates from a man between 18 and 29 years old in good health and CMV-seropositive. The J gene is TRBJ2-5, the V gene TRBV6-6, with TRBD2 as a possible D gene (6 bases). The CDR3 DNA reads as TGTGCCAGCAGTTCTGGTAGTGGGGGGAGCGAGACCCAGTACTTC. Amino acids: CASSSGSGGSETQYF.